Shown below are 32 T cell receptor beta chains from a single sample sequenced in a study of PD-1 blockade in mismatch repair-deficient tumors. Profiled with immunoSEQ multiplex PCR; TCRdb holds only in-frame clones, not every one. The sample records 38,000 or so clones, 80% to 90% being singletons. The sequencing used peripheral blood, collected 76 weeks after starting pembrolizumab. The source of these receptors is an adult with mismatch repair-deficient cancer.

The V gene is TRBV28, the J gene TRBJ1-1; possibly TRBD1 for D (5 bases). V was shortened by 7 bases and J by 1 base, with 13 bases between the two germline ends. CDR1 and CDR2 from the germline V gene are MDHEN and SYDVKM. The CDR3 sequence is 14 residues long. DNA for the CDR3: TGTGCCAGCACCCCCGGCGGGGGGAACACTGAAGCTTTCTTT. This translates into CASTPGGGNTEAFF. Looking up the rest from reference TRBV28 and TRBJ1-1 gives the full variable domain: DVKVTQSSRYLVKRTGEKVFLECVQDMDHENMFWYRQDPGLGLRLIYFSYDVKMKEKGDIPEGYSVSREKKERFSLILESASTNQTSMYLCASTPGGGNTEAFFGQGTRLTVV.

The chain links TRBV29-1 to TRBJ1-2; possible D gene TRBD1, 6 bases. Trimming pared 3 bases from V and 8 bases from J, leaving 16 bases between. CDR1 is SQVTM, CDR2 ANQGSEA, per germline. This CDR3 has 13 amino acids. In nucleotides, the CDR3 is TGCAGCGTTGATATATCGGGACAAGGGGGCTACACCTTC. It codes for CSVDISGQGGYTF.

The chain combines TRBV5-6 with TRBJ2-5; a weak D match, TRBD1 (5 bases). V was trimmed by 4 bases and J by 4 bases, leaving 23 bases between them. The length of the CDR3 is 17 residues. Germline values: CDR1 SGHDT, CDR2 YYEEEE. The CDR3 spells CASSPPTGRELRETQYF. The DNA for the CDR3 is TGTGCCAGCAGCCCCCCGACCGGCAGGGAATTACGAGAGACCCAGTACTTC.

The chain joins TRBV18 to TRBJ1-1; perhaps TRBD1 as D (5 bases). Germline V CDR1 and CDR2: KGHSH, LQKENI. The CDR3 has 15 residues. V gave up 3 bases and J gave up 2 bases, with 13 bases separating them. CDR3 sequence: CASSPSNRGNTEAFF. CDR3 nucleotides: TGTGCCAGCTCACCCTCAAATAGGGGAAACACTGAAGCTTTCTTT.

The sample holds a few counts of this clone. This CDR3 reads CASSSLGDTQYF. CDR3 sequence (DNA): TGTGCCAGCAGTTCCCTCGGAGATACGCAGTATTTT. The rearrangement links TRBV27 to TRBJ2-3; D is unresolved. This CDR3 is 12 amino acids long. CDR1 is MNHEY, CDR2 SMNVEV, per germline (reference sequence). Trimming removed 4 bases from V and 5 bases from J, with 7 bases in between.

The J gene is TRBJ2-5, the V gene TRBV27; TRBD1 agrees at 7 bases. Germline CDR1 MNHEY, CDR2 SMNVEV (reference sequence). V was clipped by 5 bases and J by 3 bases; unmatched bases: 3. The CDR3 loop spans 13 amino acids. CDR3 amino acids: CASSTQGEETQYF. The CDR3 DNA sequence: TGTGCCAGCAGTACTCAGGGGGAAGAGACCCAGTACTTC.

The chain couples TRBV19 to TRBJ2-1, with 10 bases lining up with TRBD2. Germline CDR1 LNHDA, CDR2 SQIVND (reference sequence). This CDR3 spans 18 amino acids. V shed 5 bases, J shed 3 bases, and the junction held 13 bases outside the gene matches. DNA of the CDR3: TGTGCCAGTAGTGGCCGAAAAGCGGGAGGGCCCCTCTACAATGAGCAGTTCTTC. Its protein product is CASSGRKAGGPLYNEQFF.

This chain joins TRBV29-1 and TRBJ2-3; the D gene is possibly TRBD1 (6 bases). The V and J ends lost 3 bases and 4 bases respectively, with 23 bases between them. CDR3 size: 17 residues. From germline, CDR1 is SQVTM and CDR2 ANQGSEA. CDR3 DNA sequence: TGCAGCGTTGAGATCTCTTTAAAGGGGGTAGTTGCAGATACGCAGTATTTT. Translated, it gives CSVEISLKGVVADTQYF.

The chain combines TRBV4-1 with TRBJ2-2; 9 nucleotides align to TRBD2. The CDR3 extends over 16 amino acids. Germline-derived CDR1 and CDR2 are MGHRA and YSYEKL. The V and J ends lost 3 bases and 5 bases, in that order; junction bases with no gene match: 7. CDR3 region: CASSQASSGTTGELFF. The CDR3 DNA follows: TGCGCCAGCAGCCAGGCGTCTAGCGGGACAACCGGGGAGCTGTTTTTT.

The V call is TRBV5-5, the J call TRBJ2-7; the match to TRBD2 covers 9 bases. The CDR3 totals 17 residues. Losses at the gene ends were 5 bases for V and 4 bases for J; bases not matched to a gene: 16. Germline values: CDR1 SGHKS, CDR2 YYEKEE (reference sequence). The CDR3 DNA reads as TGTGCCAGCAGTCTAAATATGATTAGCGGGAGCTGGTACGAGCAGTACTTC. This translates into CASSLNMISGSWYEQYF.

The genes are TRBV29-1 and TRBJ2-5; D possibly matches TRBD1 or TRBD2 (7 bases each). Looked up from germline, CDR1 is SQVTM and CDR2 is ANQGSEA. The CDR3 has 15 residues. Trimming pared 4 bases from V and 2 bases from J, leaving 17 bases between. The CDR3 sequence is CSVAGGGGRQETQYF. The CDR3 nucleotides read TGCAGCGTTGCGGGGGGAGGGGGCCGACAAGAGACCCAGTACTTC.

V gene TRBV11-3 combines with J gene TRBJ2-5; TRBD2 matches at 12 bases. Germline values: CDR1 SGHNT, CDR2 YENEEA. Losses at the gene ends were 5 bases for V and 4 bases for J; bases not matched to a gene: 5. The CDR3 sequence is 15 residues long. The CDR3 DNA reads as TGTGCCAGCAGCATACCGGGACTAGCGGGAGAGACCCAGTACTTC. Amino acids: CASSIPGLAGETQYF.

The V call is TRBV7-9, the J call TRBJ1-2, with a weak D call TRBD1 (6 bases). Germline CDR1 SEHNR, CDR2 FQNEAQ (reference sequence). The CDR3 has 14 amino acids. The V gene lost 5 bases and the J gene lost 0 bases, with 10 bases spanning the gap. The CDR3 loop is CASSPTGANYGYTF. Here the CDR3 DNA reads TGTGCCAGCAGCCCGACAGGAGCTAACTATGGCTACACCTTC.

The chain links TRBV11-2 to TRBJ2-7; 7 bases map to TRBD1. Trimming at V came to 7 bases and at J to 6 bases, leaving 6 bases not matched to a gene. Germline lookup yields CDR1 SGHAT and CDR2 FQNNGV. The CDR3 totals 12 residues. CDR3 in DNA: TGTGCCAGCAACCGACAGGGATTCGAGCAGTACTTC. Protein: CASNRQGFEQYF.

This clone was detected once. The J gene is TRBJ2-5, the V gene TRBV6-1; D is ambiguous. V was shortened by 0 bases and J by 5 bases, with 10 bases between the two germline ends. CDR3 length: 14 residues. CDR1 is MNHNS and CDR2 is SASEGT in the germline V gene. CDR3 in DNA: TGTGCCAGCAGTGAAGCTCGGCTATGGGAGACCCAGTACTTC. Amino acid sequence: CASSEARLWETQYF.

J is TRBJ1-3 and V is TRBV6-1; no clear D. The CDR3 runs to 16 residues. The V and J ends lost 1 base and 0 bases respectively, with 10 bases between them. Germline V gene data show CDR1 as MNHNS and CDR2 as SASEGT. The CDR3 is CASSEGRQSSGNTIYF. Written as DNA, the CDR3 is TGTGCCAGCAGTGAAGGGAGGCAGAGCTCTGGAAACACCATATATTTT.

This chain connects TRBV7-6 to TRBJ1-4; TRBD1 matches 7 bases. There are 16 residues in the CDR3. V dropped 5 bases and J dropped 2; count of bases not matched to a gene: 8. Germline V gene lookup returns CDR1 SGHVS and CDR2 FNYEAQ. The CDR3 nucleotides are TGTGCCAGCAGCCCTAAGGGGGCAGCCACTAATGAAAAACTGTTTTTT. Translation: CASSPKGAATNEKLFF.

The rearrangement links TRBV6-1 to TRBJ1-2, with D perhaps TRBD1 (6 bases). Germline values: CDR1 MNHNS, CDR2 SASEGT. V was cut by 1 base and J by 1 base, with 7 bases left in between. The CDR3 contains 14 residues. The CDR3 DNA sequence: TGTGCCAGCAGTGAAGTAGGGGGTAACTATGGCTACACCTTC. Protein sequence: CASSEVGGNYGYTF.

The chain has TRBV11-3 and TRBJ2-3; 8 positions agree with TRBD1. Germline CDR1 is SGHNT and CDR2 is YENEEA. The CDR3 extends over 17 amino acids. Unmatched junction bases numbered 10, after V lost 3 bases and J lost 2 bases. CDR3 coding DNA: TGTGCCAGCAGCTTGGGGGATCGACAGGGGTCCACAGATACGCAGTATTTT. It encodes CASSLGDRQGSTDTQYF.

The chain joins TRBV18 to TRBJ2-7; a possible D gene is TRBD1 (5 bases). CDR1 KGHSH and CDR2 LQKENI come from the germline V gene. The length of the CDR3 is 14 residues. Trimming pared 1 base from V and 5 bases from J, leaving 12 bases between. CDR3 sequence (DNA): TGTGCCAGCTCACCACTAAGGGGTTCCGACGAGCAGTACTTC. Translated: CASSPLRGSDEQYF.

The genes are TRBV10-3 and TRBJ2-7; the match to TRBD2 covers 10 bases. Germline CDR1 ENHRY, CDR2 SYGVKD. CDR3 size: 14 residues. The trim removed 4 bases at V and 2 bases at J, leaving 2 bases unmatched. The CDR3 is CAISGTSGAYEQYF. The DNA of the CDR3 is TGTGCCATCAGTGGGACTAGCGGAGCCTACGAGCAGTACTTC.

This clone appeared a single time. This sequence joins TRBV6-1 and TRBJ2-7; 7 bases match TRBD1. V shed 6 bases and J 6 bases; nucleotides not matched to a gene: 14. The CDR3 length is 15 residues. CDR1 is MNHNS, CDR2 SASEGT, per germline. Written as DNA, the CDR3 is TGTGCCAGCAGCGGATGGACAGGAATGGGGCTCGAGCAGTACTTC. Translation gives CASSGWTGMGLEQYF.

The chain carries TRBV27 and TRBJ2-2; 12 nucleotides line up with TRBD2. CDR1 is MNHEY and CDR2 is SMNVEV in the germline V gene (reference sequence). The junction had 5 bases not matched to a gene; V was cut back by 5 bases and J by 7 bases. This CDR3 is built from 15 residues. The chain's CDR3 is CASSPSGRVGGELFF. The DNA of the CDR3 is TGTGCCAGCAGTCCTAGCGGGAGGGTCGGCGGGGAGCTGTTTTTT.

The gene calls are TRBV5-1 and TRBJ1-2; D is possibly TRBD1 (5 bases). CDR3 length: 14 amino acids. V lost 6 bases, J lost 7 bases, and 19 bases lay in between. Germline V lookup: CDR1 SGHRS, CDR2 YFSETQ. CDR3 in DNA: TGCGCCAGCACCACGGGACCTAACGGGGTTGGCTACACCTTC. It is translated as CASTTGPNGVGYTF.

Here the CDR3 DNA reads TGTGCCAGCAGCTTAACGCCTGACAGGGCGAACACTGAAGCTTTCTTT. Its translation: CASSLTPDRANTEAFF. The V call is TRBV7-9, the J call TRBJ1-1, with TRBD1 matching over 7 bases. The germline CDR1 and CDR2 sequences are SEHNR and FQNEAQ (reference sequence). The CDR3 extends over 16 amino acids. The V gene end was trimmed by 2 bases and the J gene end by 1 base; junction bases not matched to a gene: 7.

This sequence joins TRBV29-1 and TRBJ2-3, with D uncertain. Germline assignment: CDR1 SQVTM and CDR2 ANQGSEA. The length of the CDR3 is 15 residues. Between the trimmed V and J ends, which lost 2 bases and 4 bases, there was a span of 16 bases. This chain's CDR3 is CSVEPSGGRADTQYF. In DNA, the CDR3 is TGCAGCGTTGAACCGTCGGGTGGCCGGGCAGATACGCAGTATTTT.

The rearrangement uses TRBV5-6 and TRBJ2-6; D gene unclear. This CDR3 spans 16 amino acids. CDR1 and CDR2 from the germline V gene are SGHDT and YYEEEE. The V end was cut by 4 bases, the J end by 0 bases, with 11 bases between. The CDR3 sequence is CASSVEIHSGANVLTF. For the CDR3, the DNA is TGTGCCAGCAGCGTTGAGATCCACTCTGGGGCCAACGTCCTGACTTTC.

The rearrangement joins TRBV4-3 to TRBJ1-3, with TRBD1 identical over 7 bases. The V and J ends lost 1 base and 4 bases, in that order; junction bases with no gene match: 1. Germline loops: CDR1 LGHNA, CDR2 YSLEER. This CDR3 is built from 14 residues. DNA of the CDR3: TGCGCCAGCAGCCAAGGGACAGGAGGAAACACCATATATTTT. Translated: CASSQGTGGNTIYF.

The chain has TRBV4-1 and TRBJ1-1; 9 bases map to TRBD1. There are 18 residues in the CDR3. The germline V gene encodes CDR1 MGHRA and CDR2 YSYEKL. The V gene end was trimmed by 2 bases and the J gene end by 6 bases; junction bases not matched to a gene: 16. This CDR3 is CASSQTGTGSGWLPEAFF. CDR3 nucleotide sequence: TGCGCCAGCAGCCAAACCGGGACAGGGAGTGGGTGGCTACCTGAAGCTTTCTTT.

V gene TRBV5-5 combines with J gene TRBJ2-7; possible D gene TRBD2, 6 bases. Germline CDR1 reads SGHKS; CDR2 reads YYEKEE (reference sequence). The length of the CDR3 is 16 residues. V was pared by 4 bases and J by 2 bases, with 19 bases between. CDR3 residues: CASSVTSLRGTYEQYF. The CDR3 nucleotides are TGTGCCAGCAGCGTAACATCCTTGCGGGGTACCTACGAGCAGTACTTC. Complete variable domain (other parts from reference TRBV5-5 and TRBJ2-7): DAGVTQSPTHLIKTRGQQVTLRCSPISGHKSVSWYQQVLGQGPQFIFQYYEKEERGRGNFPDRFSARQFPNYSSELNVNALLLGDSALYLCASSVTSLRGTYEQYFGPGTRLTVT.

The CDR3 nucleotides are TGTGCCAGCAGCTTACCCGCCCTCCCCCCCAATGAGCAGTTCTTC. This encodes CASSLPALPPNEQFF. The chain couples TRBV7-8 to TRBJ2-1; D not resolved. The V gene's germline CDR1 is SGHVS and CDR2 FQNEAQ. Trimming removed 2 bases from V and 6 bases from J, with 14 bases in between. CDR3 length: 15 residues. Together with reference TRBV7-8 and TRBJ2-1, the CDR3 gives the full variable domain: GAGVSQSPRYKVAKRGQDVALRCDPISGHVSLFWYQQALGQGPEFLTYFQNEAQLDKSGLPSDRFFAERPEGSVSTLKIQRTQQEDSAVYLCASSLPALPPNEQFFGPGTRLTVL.

This clone appeared once. The chain has TRBV15 and TRBJ2-3, with 7 bases identical to TRBD2. Per the germline V gene, CDR1 is LNHNV and CDR2 is YYDKDF (reference sequence). The CDR3 loop spans 15 amino acids. V shed 1 base, J shed 3 bases, and the junction held 4 bases outside the gene matches. The CDR3 DNA reads as TGTGCCACCAGCAGAGTTCAGGGAGGGACAGATACGCAGTATTTT. Its protein is CATSRVQGGTDTQYF.